The entry that follows covers one T cell receptor (beta chain) sequence. TCRdb keeps only in-frame clones here, not all; method: immunoSEQ multiplex PCR. The sample lists around 100,000 clones, 89% seen once, with more than 15% in the top ten. V lost 7 bases, J lost 0 bases, and 9 bases stayed unmatched. This CDR3 has 16 residues. Germline V CDR1 and CDR2: ENHRY, SYGVKD. The data were obtained in a study of blood T cell repertoires in COVID-19. Background on the study: Sample material is recorded as cDNA or gDNA derived from T cells, B-cell-depleted T cells, or PBMCs.

The sequenced sample was peripheral blood. The gene calls are TRBV10-3 and TRBJ2-1; 7 bases match TRBD1. The sequence came from a woman at least 80 years old in a cohort sampled during active COVID-19. The CDR3 here is CAITPVAGGSYNEQFF. DNA for the CDR3: TGTGCCATCACGCCGGTGGCAGGGGGCTCCTACAATGAGCAGTTCTTC.